These T cell receptor beta chains were read from a single sample in a study of T-cell memory formation after mild COVID-19. One entry per CDR3 protein results from TCRdb running MiXCR on the 5' RACE reads. The sample holds approximately 300,000 distinct CDR3 sequences, approximately 19% seen once. The sequenced sample was PBMCs or a T cell subset sorted from them (not recorded which). The receptors here all came from a man in his late teens or twenties who had mild COVID-19 (a few samples of this study predate the infection). Cell type and time point are not known. Both conserved end residues are part of each CDR3. Fields, in order: D gene, J gene, clone size, V gene, CDR3 DNA, CDR3 protein. A D gene is named only where the DNA matches it firmly. The size of a clone is reported for some rows only, either as once, few or many, or as a class for expanded clones.

.,TRBJ1-2,.,TRBV4-3,TGCGCCAGCAGCCAAGTGGGGGCAGGAGATGGCTACACCTTC,CASSQVGAGDGYTF
TRBD2,TRBJ2-7,few,TRBV10-2,TGCGCCAGCAGTGAGTCACAAGGACTAGTCGGCCACGAGCAGTACTTC,CASSESQGLVGHEQYF
TRBD2,TRBJ2-7,once,TRBV4-2,TGTGCCAGCAGCTCCGGGGGGGAAGGCTCCTACGAGCAGTACTTC,CASSSGGEGSYEQYF
TRBD2,TRBJ2-5,.,TRBV20-1,TGCAGTGCTAGATTAGCGGGGCGCCACGTAACCGGGACCCAGTACTTC,CSARLAGRHVTGTQYF
.,TRBJ2-3,few,TRBV5-1,TGCGCCAGCAGCCTTCGCCCAAGAACAGGGTCTACAGATACGCAGTATTTT,CASSLRPRTGSTDTQYF
.,TRBJ1-1,few,TRBV12-3/TRBV12-4,TGTGCCAGCAGTGGACGGCTACACAACACTGAAGCCTTCTTT,CASSGRLHNTEAFF
.,TRBJ2-3,many,TRBV28,TGTGCCAGCAGCAGGGATGGCACAGATACGCAGTATTTT,CASSRDGTDTQYF
.,TRBJ1-3,few,TRBV7-2,TGTGCCAGCAACAGCAACTCTGGAAACACCATATATTTT,CASNSNSGNTIYF
.,TRBJ2-2,few,TRBV12-3/TRBV12-4,TGTGCCAGCGGACGGACGCCCGGGGAGCTGTTTTTT,CASGRTPGELFF
TRBD1,TRBJ2-3,few,TRBV7-9,TGTGCCAGCAGAAGACAGGGGGATACGCAGTATTTT,CASRRQGDTQYF
.,TRBJ1-6,few,TRBV6-2/TRBV6-3,TGTGCCAGCAGTTTTTACCTTGATTCACCCCTCCACTTT,CASSFYLDSPLHF
.,TRBJ1-1,many,TRBV7-2,TGTGCCAGCAGCTTAATGGGGAACACTGAAGCTTTCTTT,CASSLMGNTEAFF
.,TRBJ1-6,few,TRBV6-6,TGTGCCAGCAGTTACTCAGAAGGGGCGGGGAATTCACCCCTCCACTTT,CASSYSEGAGNSPLHF
TRBD1,TRBJ2-2,.,TRBV6-5,TGTGCCAGCAGTTATTCAACAGGGGTCACCGGGGAGCTGTTTTTT,CASSYSTGVTGELFF
.,TRBJ1-5,few,TRBV10-2,TGCGCCAGCAGTGAACAGGGAAGCGGTCAGCCCCAGCATTTT,CASSEQGSGQPQHF
.,TRBJ2-7,few,TRBV10-3,TGTGCCATCAGCCTCAGGGACTACGAGCAGTACTTC,CAISLRDYEQYF
.,TRBJ1-2,few,TRBV20-1,TGCAGTGCCCCACACCGGGTCACTAATGGCTACACCTTC,CSAPHRVTNGYTF
TRBD2,TRBJ2-1,.,TRBV10-3,TGTGCCATCAGTCCGACTAGCGGGGGACGGAGGCTTGAGCAGTTCTTC,CAISPTSGGRRLEQFF